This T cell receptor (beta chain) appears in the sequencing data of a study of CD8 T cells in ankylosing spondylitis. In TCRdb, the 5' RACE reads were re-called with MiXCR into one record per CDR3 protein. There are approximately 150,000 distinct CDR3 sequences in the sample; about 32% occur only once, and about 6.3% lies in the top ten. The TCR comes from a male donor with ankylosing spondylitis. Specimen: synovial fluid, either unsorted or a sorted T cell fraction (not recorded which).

CDR3 protein: CASSWTSGGAKNEQFF. In DNA, the CDR3 is TGTGCCAGCAGTTGGACTAGCGGGGGGGCAAAGAATGAGCAGTTCTTC. The V and J genes are TRBV6-4 and TRBJ2-1, with TRBD2 matching over 15 bases. The ends lost 5 bases at V and 7 bases at J; junction bases unmatched: 6. The V gene's germline CDR1 is MRHNA and CDR2 SNTAGT. CDR3 length equals 16 residues.